This entry describes one T cell receptor (beta chain). The entry originates in a study of blood T cell repertoires in COVID-19. Study context: T cells, B-cell-depleted T cells, or PBMCs supplied cDNA or gDNA.

The authors' processing: Researchers report that nucleated cell counts were estimated from reference gene primer amplification. The assay was immunoSEQ multiplex PCR, and TCRdb's table has in-frame clones only and misses some. V, J and clone size are those of that table, while D and trimming were read from the DNA. The table includes about 270,000 clones, 88% detected once. Per the germline V gene, CDR1 is LNHDA and CDR2 is SQIVND (reference sequence). Trimming took off 7 bases at V and 3 bases at J, with 13 bases between the two ends. This CDR3 comprises 14 residues. The sample was peripheral blood. The rearrangement uses TRBV19 and TRBJ1-5; D unresolved. The source of this sequence is a man in his 60s who had recovered from COVID-19. CDR3 loop: CASMMTQPNQPQHF. In DNA, the CDR3 is TGTGCCAGTATGATGACACAGCCCAATCAGCCCCAGCATTTT.